The 9 T cell receptor beta chains given below trace back to one sample, sequenced in a study of CXCR3-negative and CXCR3-positive naive CD8 T cells. General study results and limits: For CXCR3-positive naive cells, TRB CDR3s were more hydrophobic than those of CXCR3-negative naive cells.

Which antigens these TCRs recognize remains unknown. In preparing the TRB cDNA libraries, 5' RACE with UMI labels was used. TCRdb reprocessed the 5' RACE reads and stores each CDR3 protein as one record, lacking DNA. Reported are approximately 96,000 distinct CDR3 sequences; the ten largest clones contain about 1%. Input material: naive CXCR3+ CD8+ T cells from blood. Subset: CD45RO-CCR7+CD27+CD95- naive CD8+ T cells expressing CXCR3 (TNR3+). Receptors were obtained from a human donor in good health. Some clones in this sample may be carry-over from other donors' samples.

CDR3 region: CSVGPTSNRIQFF. The chain combines TRBV29-1 with TRBJ2-1; the TCRdb call, TRBD1, lacks DNA for checking. Per the germline V gene, CDR1 is SQVTM and CDR2 is ANQGSEA. The CDR3 is 13 amino acids.

The CDR3: CASTFRGGNTEAFF. This sequence joins TRBV28 and TRBJ1-1. The CDR3 length is 14 residues. CDR1 and CDR2 (germline): MDHEN, SYDVKM.

The chain is built from TRBV29-1 and TRBJ2-3; TCRdb's assignment of TRBD1 cannot be checked, as there is no DNA. CDR3 length equals 14 residues. Per the germline V gene, CDR1 is SQVTM and CDR2 is ANQGSEA. The CDR3 here is CSVNGARVSDTQYF.

The chain links TRBV5-1 to TRBJ2-1; the D gene TCRdb calls, TRBD2, cannot be checked with no DNA. CDR1 and CDR2 (germline): SGHRS, YFSETQ. The CDR3 spans 13 residues. CDR3: CASSLERDDEQFF.

V usage is TRBV20-1 and J usage is TRBJ2-5. This CDR3 has 14 residues. Germline V gene data show CDR1 as DFQATT and CDR2 as SNEGSKA (reference sequence). The CDR3 protein is CSARDRDEWETQYF.

CDR3 in amino acids: CSARLDYEQYF. This chain links TRBV20-1 with TRBJ2-7. CDR1 and CDR2 (germline): DFQATT, SNEGSKA (reference sequence). This CDR3 has 11 residues.

This sequence joins TRBV4-3 and TRBJ2-2. Germline V gives CDR1 LGHNA, CDR2 YSLEER. The CDR3 is made up of 14 amino acids. CDR3 region: CASSQDRVAGELFF.

This chain uses TRBV12-5 with TRBJ2-3; TCRdb gives TRBD1 as the D gene, but with no DNA this cannot be confirmed. In germline, CDR1 is LGHNT, CDR2 FRNRAP. The CDR3 is made up of 16 amino acids. The CDR3 here is CASGRHEQRGTDTQYF.

The V gene is TRBV12-3 or TRBV12-4, the J gene TRBJ2-7; TCRdb designates TRBD2, a call that cannot be tested without DNA. The CDR3 runs to 15 residues. The CDR3 loop reads CASSWGLAARGEQYF.